The 15 T cell receptor beta chains reported below all come from one sample, sequenced in a study of blood T cell repertoires in COVID-19. Measured with immunoSEQ multiplex PCR; TCRdb has only the in-frame clones, and not every one. The sample contains about 200,000 clones, 88% of which appear only once. Sequencing was performed on peripheral blood. The receptors originated from a man younger than 30 with active or convalescent COVID-19.

The chain uses TRBV30 and TRBJ1-2, with a possible D match to TRBD1 (5 bases). CDR3 length: 14 residues. V dropped 1 base and J dropped 5 bases, with 14 bases sitting between them. From germline, CDR1 is GTSNPN and CDR2 SVGIG (reference sequence). CDR3 amino acids: CAWSAGGRVYGYTF. For the CDR3, the DNA is TGTGCCTGGAGTGCTGGGGGGAGGGTGTATGGCTACACCTTC.

The gene calls are TRBV27 and TRBJ2-3; D is possibly TRBD1 (5 bases). The CDR3 totals 15 residues. Germline V lookup: CDR1 MNHEY, CDR2 SMNVEV (reference sequence). V was shortened by 4 bases and J by 4 bases, with 15 bases between the two germline ends. The chain's CDR3 is CASSSSWGYSDTQYF. The DNA of the CDR3 is TGTGCCAGCAGTTCTTCCTGGGGCTATTCAGATACGCAGTATTTT.

V usage is TRBV30 and J usage is TRBJ1-5; 10 nucleotides line up with TRBD1. Germline trimming cut 0 bases from V and 2 bases from J; bases unmatched to any gene: 7. Germline V gene data show CDR1 as GTSNPN and CDR2 as SVGIG (reference sequence). The CDR3 totals 17 residues. The CDR3 DNA sequence: TGTGCCTGGAGTGTAGACAGGGGGCGGTTTGGCAATCAGCCCCAGCATTTT. Amino acids: CAWSVDRGRFGNQPQHF.

The chain links TRBV7-9 to TRBJ1-3; tentative D call: TRBD1 (5 bases). Germline V lookup: CDR1 SEHNR, CDR2 FQNEAQ (reference sequence). The length of the CDR3 is 15 residues. V lost 5 bases to trimming and J lost 4 bases, with 15 bases between them. The CDR3 here is CASSPGGVHGNTIYF. The DNA of the CDR3 is TGTGCCAGCAGCCCCGGGGGTGTACACGGAAACACCATATATTTT.

The CDR3 spells CASSLGLTYEQYF. DNA of the CDR3: TGTGCCAGCAGCTTAGGACTGACCTACGAGCAGTACTTC. V is TRBV11-2 and J is TRBJ2-7, with D unclear. The CDR3 contains 13 residues. Germline V lookup: CDR1 SGHAT, CDR2 FQNNGV. Between the trimmed V and J ends, which lost 1 base and 2 bases, there was a span of 6 bases.

J is TRBJ1-2 and V is TRBV7-3; perhaps TRBD1 as D (6 bases). Per germline, CDR1 SGHTA and CDR2 FQGTGA. The ends were cut back, 5 bases at V and 4 bases at J, with 14 bases in the middle. The CDR3 totals 14 residues. Written as DNA, the CDR3 is TGTGCCAGCAGCCCGGGGGGCTATGCCTATGGCTACACCTTC. Translation: CASSPGGYAYGYTF.

The chain uses TRBV30 and TRBJ1-2, with 9 bases matching TRBD1. The CDR3 totals 11 residues. Germline CDR1 reads GTSNPN; CDR2 reads SVGIG (reference sequence). With 3 bases clipped from V and 8 bases from J, the junction kept 1 base outside the gene matches. The chain's CDR3 is CAWRGTGGYTF. The CDR3 DNA sequence: TGTGCCTGGAGGGGGACAGGGGGCTACACCTTC.

This clone has a single count. The chain couples TRBV7-2 to TRBJ2-7; 7 bases match TRBD2. Trimming removed 5 bases from V and 2 bases from J; junction bases left unmatched: 9. CDR1 is SGHTA and CDR2 is FQGNSA in the germline V gene. The CDR3 consists of 15 residues. The CDR3, as DNA: TGTGCCAGCAGCCTGACCGGGACTACCGCCTACGAGCAGTACTTC. Its protein product is CASSLTGTTAYEQYF.

V gene TRBV6-4 combines with J gene TRBJ1-1; D might be TRBD1 (5 bases). V was clipped by 6 bases and J by 1 base, with 6 bases between them. There are 12 residues in the CDR3. From germline, CDR1 is MRHNA and CDR2 SNTAGT. This CDR3 is CASRGPNTEAFF. The DNA of the CDR3 is TGTGCCAGCAGGGGGCCGAACACTGAAGCTTTCTTT.

This clone was picked up one time. The gene calls are TRBV5-4 and TRBJ2-7; 9 bases match TRBD2. V shed 0 bases, J shed 4 bases, and the junction held 2 bases outside the gene matches. CDR3 length equals 14 residues. Germline values: CDR1 SGHNT, CDR2 YYREEE (reference sequence). In nucleotides, the CDR3 is TGTGCCAGCAGCTTGGGACTAGCGGAGTACGAGCAGTACTTC. Residues: CASSLGLAEYEQYF.

The J gene is TRBJ1-2, the V gene TRBV12-3 or TRBV12-4; D unclear. There are 13 residues in the CDR3. V dropped 6 bases and J dropped 8 bases, with 16 bases sitting between them. The CDR3 bases are TGTGCCAGCAGCTCCGCCCCAACGGGAGGCTACACCTTC. Its translation: CASSSAPTGGYTF.

The chain links TRBV5-6 to TRBJ1-2; TRBD1 agrees at 7 bases. Trimming at V came to 4 bases and at J to 3 bases, leaving 9 bases not matched to a gene. The CDR3 contains 15 residues. Germline CDR1 reads SGHDT; CDR2 reads YYEEEE. This CDR3 is CASSPQDRKYYGYTF. The CDR3 DNA reads as TGTGCCAGCAGCCCCCAGGACAGGAAATACTATGGCTACACCTTC.

V and J are TRBV7-2 and TRBJ2-7; the match to TRBD2 covers 10 bases. The CDR3 has 14 residues. Germline CDR1 reads SGHTA; CDR2 reads FQGNSA. Trimming at V came to 5 bases and at J to 4 bases, leaving 5 bases not matched to a gene. CDR3 in amino acids: CASSPGTSAYEQYF. The CDR3 DNA reads TGTGCCAGCAGCCCCGGGACTAGCGCGTACGAGCAGTACTTC.

The genes are TRBV19 and TRBJ1-4; D ambiguous. From germline, CDR1 is LNHDA and CDR2 SQIVND (reference sequence). V lost 6 bases, J lost 0 bases, and 8 bases lay in between. The CDR3 spans 14 residues. The CDR3 here is CASSIQSTNEKLFF. For the CDR3, the DNA is TGTGCCAGTAGCATACAGTCAACTAATGAAAAACTGTTTTTT.

The rearrangement uses TRBV11-2 and TRBJ1-2; TRBD1 agrees at 10 bases. There are 15 residues in the CDR3. Germline V gene lookup returns CDR1 SGHAT and CDR2 FQNNGV. V trimming: 5 bases; J trimming: 8 bases; junction bases outside the gene matches: 11. The CDR3 nucleotides are TGTGCCAGCAGCCCCGACCGGGACAGGGGTGGAGGCTACACCTTC. The encoded protein is CASSPDRDRGGGYTF.